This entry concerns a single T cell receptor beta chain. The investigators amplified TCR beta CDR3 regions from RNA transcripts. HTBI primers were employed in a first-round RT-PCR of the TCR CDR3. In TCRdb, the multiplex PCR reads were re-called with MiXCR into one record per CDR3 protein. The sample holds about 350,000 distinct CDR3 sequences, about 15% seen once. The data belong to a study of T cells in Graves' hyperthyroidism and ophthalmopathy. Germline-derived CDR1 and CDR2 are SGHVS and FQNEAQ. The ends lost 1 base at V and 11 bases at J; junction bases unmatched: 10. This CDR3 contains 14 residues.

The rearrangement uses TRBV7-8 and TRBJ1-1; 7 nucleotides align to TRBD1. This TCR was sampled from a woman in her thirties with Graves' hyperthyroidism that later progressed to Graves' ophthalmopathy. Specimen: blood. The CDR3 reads CASSLVDHRGIAFF. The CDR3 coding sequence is TGTGCCAGCAGCTTAGTAGACCACAGGGGCATCGCTTTCTTT.